The 18 T cell receptor beta chains listed next were all sequenced from one sample in a study of blood T cell repertoires in COVID-19. This table comes from immunoSEQ multiplex PCR, and its TCRdb copy is limited to in-frame clones, with some not included. The sample shows tens of thousands of clones, roughly 80% of them seen only once. The specimen sequenced was peripheral blood. The source is a man in his 60s with COVID-19, enrolled during active disease.

This sequence joins TRBV10-3 and TRBJ2-2; the match to TRBD2 covers 7 bases. The CDR3 covers 15 residues. V lost 2 bases to trimming and J lost 6 bases; unmatched junction nucleotides: 6. Germline V gives CDR1 ENHRY, CDR2 SYGVKD. In DNA form, the CDR3 reads TGTGCCATCAGTGAGCCAATCCGGGGGGCCGGGGAGCTGTTTTTT. Residues: CAISEPIRGAGELFF.

The V and J genes are TRBV30 and TRBJ2-5; tentative D call: TRBD1 (6 bases). The germline CDR1 and CDR2 sequences are GTSNPN and SVGIG (reference sequence). The CDR3 totals 13 residues. V lost 4 bases and J lost 5, with 14 bases in between. The CDR3 protein is CAWISGVLETQYF. Written as DNA, the CDR3 is TGTGCCTGGATCTCAGGGGTGCTGGAGACCCAGTACTTC.

V and J are TRBV5-1 and TRBJ2-3; 8 bases match TRBD1. Germline trimming cut 2 bases from V and 5 bases from J; bases unmatched to any gene: 7. Germline V gene sequence: CDR1 SGHRS, CDR2 YFSETQ. This CDR3 has 15 amino acids. The CDR3 region has the DNA TGCGCCAGCAGCTTAACGGGACAGGTACAAGATACGCAGTATTTT. Its translation is CASSLTGQVQDTQYF.

The chain uses TRBV10-3 and TRBJ2-7, with D possibly matching TRBD2 (5 bases). The germline V gene has CDR1 ENHRY and CDR2 SYGVKD. V was cut by 2 bases and J by 6 bases, with 14 bases left in between. The CDR3 totals 14 residues. DNA for the CDR3: TGTGCCATCAGTGAGGAGGGAGATCTACGCGAGCAGTACTTC. Its translation is CAISEEGDLREQYF.

The J gene is TRBJ2-3, the V gene TRBV2, with D possibly being TRBD1 (5 bases). Between the trimmed V and J ends, which lost 7 bases and 5 bases, there was a span of 16 bases. Germline V lookup: CDR1 SNHLY, CDR2 FYNNEI. The CDR3 loop spans 14 amino acids. The CDR3 region is CASTRGSGGDTQYF. In DNA, the CDR3 is TGTGCCAGCACTAGGGGCTCGGGTGGAGATACGCAGTATTTT.

In its sample, this clone was seen a few times. The J gene is TRBJ2-1, the V gene TRBV24-1, with 12 bases identical to TRBD2. V dropped 3 bases and J dropped 5; count of bases not matched to a gene: 4. CDR3 length equals 16 residues. Germline CDR1 and CDR2: KGHDR and SFDVKD. The CDR3 DNA is TGTGCCACCAGTGATGTGACTAGCGGGAGCCACAATGAGCAGTTCTTC. Translating it yields CATSDVTSGSHNEQFF.

CDR3 sequence reads: CASSFLLEGMNTEAFF. As DNA, the CDR3 is TGTGCCAGCAGCTTCCTGTTGGAGGGGATGAACACTGAAGCTTTCTTT. The chain carries TRBV7-4 and TRBJ1-1, with a tentative D call TRBD1 (5 bases). CDR1 is SGHVT and CDR2 is SQSDAQ in the germline V gene. This CDR3 spans 16 amino acids. V lost 3 bases to trimming and J lost 0 bases, with 14 bases between them.

Only one count was recorded for this clone. The rearrangement links TRBV27 to TRBJ1-4; D call uncertain. The germline V gene has CDR1 MNHEY and CDR2 SMNVEV (reference sequence). V was shortened by 8 bases and J by 7 bases, with 17 bases between the two germline ends. CDR3 length: 14 residues. The CDR3 loop is CASRKEAFGEKLFF. The CDR3 DNA reads TGTGCCAGCCGAAAAGAGGCTTTCGGTGAAAAACTGTTTTTT.

The genes are TRBV5-1 and TRBJ2-1, with 7 bases matching TRBD1. The CDR3 extends over 19 amino acids. In germline, CDR1 is SGHRS, CDR2 YFSETQ. Germline trimming cut 0 bases from V and 3 bases from J; bases unmatched to any gene: 15. As DNA, the CDR3 is TGCGCCAGCAGCTTGGCCTTCTTTCCCGGGACAGTAAGCTACAATGAGCAGTTCTTC. It yields the protein CASSLAFFPGTVSYNEQFF. The complete variable domain, with remaining parts taken from reference TRBV5-1 and TRBJ2-1, reads KAGVTQTPRYLIKTRGQQVTLSCSPISGHRSVSWYQQTPGQGLQFLFEYFSETQRNKGNFPGRFSGRQFSNSRSEMNVSTLELGDSALYLCASSLAFFPGTVSYNEQFFGPGTRLTVL.

This clone was seen a single time. The genes are TRBV27 and TRBJ1-1, with D perhaps TRBD1 (6 bases). V was cut by 8 bases and J by 0 bases, with 13 bases left in between. Germline V gives CDR1 MNHEY, CDR2 SMNVEV (reference sequence). The CDR3 has 14 residues. CDR3 DNA: TGTGCCAGCCATACATACAGGGTGAACACTGAAGCTTTCTTT. Protein: CASHTYRVNTEAFF.

The chain combines TRBV7-6 with TRBJ2-2; 7 nucleotides match TRBD1. This CDR3 is 15 amino acids long. The V and J ends lost 8 bases and 5 bases, in that order; junction bases with no gene match: 11. Germline CDR1 SGHVS, CDR2 FNYEAQ. In nucleotides, the CDR3 is TGTGCCAGCGGCGGACAGGCGGGTCGGACCGGGGAGCTGTTTTTT. Encoded protein: CASGGQAGRTGELFF.

The chain links TRBV5-1 to TRBJ1-1, with 7 nucleotides matching TRBD1. V trimming: 2 bases; J trimming: 6 bases; junction bases outside the gene matches: 7. The CDR3 has 14 residues. Germline V gives CDR1 SGHRS, CDR2 YFSETQ. The CDR3 is CASSLPDRFPEAFF. The CDR3 coding sequence is TGCGCCAGCAGCTTACCGGACAGGTTCCCTGAAGCTTTCTTT.

The chain uses TRBV27 and TRBJ2-7, with 9 nucleotides matching TRBD1. The CDR3 spans 15 residues. Germline values: CDR1 MNHEY, CDR2 SMNVEV (reference sequence). V shed 7 bases, J shed 2 bases, and the junction held 9 bases outside the gene matches. This CDR3 reads CASIQTGTGTYEQYF. CDR3 in DNA: TGTGCCAGCATCCAAACCGGGACAGGGACCTACGAGCAGTACTTC.

The chain recombines TRBV5-4 with TRBJ2-7, with 9 positions matching TRBD2. V was pared by 4 bases and J by 7 bases, with 15 bases of the junction left unmatched. The CDR3 totals 16 residues. CDR1 SGHNT and CDR2 YYREEE come from the germline V gene (reference sequence). The CDR3 loop is CASSPRGGAGGYEQYF. The CDR3 region has the DNA TGTGCCAGCAGCCCCCGGGGGGGTGCGGGAGGGTATGAGCAGTACTTC. Complete variable domain (other parts from reference TRBV5-4 and TRBJ2-7): ETGVTQSPTHLIKTRGQQVTLRCSSQSGHNTVSWYQQALGQGPQFIFQYYREEENGRGNFPPRFSGLQFPNYSSELNVNALELDDSALYLCASSPRGGAGGYEQYFGPGTRLTVT.

This rearrangement joins TRBV6-5 to TRBJ2-7; weak D call: TRBD1 (5 bases). The CDR3 loop spans 14 amino acids. V lost 7 bases and J lost 6, with 19 bases in between. Germline V gene sequence: CDR1 MNHEY, CDR2 SVGAGI. The CDR3 DNA is TGTGCCAGCATACCGAGACAGAGAGATGGCGAGCAGTACTTC. This codes for CASIPRQRDGEQYF.

The chain employs TRBV2 and TRBJ1-4; a possible D gene is TRBD1 (5 bases). The length of the CDR3 is 14 residues. CDR1 SNHLY and CDR2 FYNNEI come from the germline V gene. Trimming stripped 5 bases from V and 0 bases from J, with 7 bases between. The CDR3 DNA is TGTGCCAGCAGTCAGGGTCCAACTAATGAAAAACTGTTTTTT. This gives the protein CASSQGPTNEKLFF. Combining the CDR3 with reference TRBV2 and TRBJ1-4 gives the whole variable domain EPEVTQTPSHQVTQMGQEVILRCVPISNHLYFYWYRQILGQKVEFLVSFYNNEISEKSEIFDDQFSVERPDGSNFTLKIRSTKLEDSAMYFCASSQGPTNEKLFFGSGTQLSVL.

This clone is a singleton in its sample. The chain recombines TRBV15 with TRBJ1-3; 8 bases line up with TRBD1. CDR1 is LNHNV, CDR2 YYDKDF, per germline (reference sequence). The CDR3 runs 17 residues. The V and J ends lost 1 base and 4 bases, in that order; junction bases with no gene match: 9. The CDR3 spells CATSRVPGQEKGNTIYF. DNA for the CDR3: TGTGCCACCAGCAGAGTCCCGGGACAGGAGAAGGGAAACACCATATATTTT.

The chain links TRBV19 to TRBJ1-1, with unresolved D. Between the trimmed V and J ends, which lost 2 bases and 0 bases, there was a span of 4 bases. Germline values: CDR1 LNHDA, CDR2 SQIVND (reference sequence). The CDR3 extends over 13 amino acids. The chain's CDR3 is CASSISMNTEAFF. DNA of the CDR3: TGTGCCAGTAGTATATCAATGAACACTGAAGCTTTCTTT.